What follows describes a single T cell receptor (beta chain). This record belongs to a study of shared clonotypes between healthy human individuals. Across the whole study: Aged between 18 and 49, the donors were a couple of women and a few men.

Researchers partitioned CD4+ cells into CD45RA+ naive and CD45RA-negative memory subsets. Only in-frame clones appear in the TCRdb table, and some are missing; sequencing was by immunoSEQ multiplex PCR. The sample lists roughly 2.2 million clones; roughly 90% were seen once. V was trimmed by 5 bases and J by 8 bases, leaving 19 bases between them. Germline V lookup: CDR1 SEHNR, CDR2 FQNEAQ (reference sequence). The CDR3 length is 14 residues. The chain uses TRBV7-9 and TRBJ2-7, with D possibly TRBD1 on 6 matching bases. The receptor was derived from a man between 18 and 29 years old in good health. Some clones in this sample may be carry-over from other donors' samples. The sequenced material came from naive CD4+ T cells from PBMCs. The subset is: CD45RA+ positively selected. The CDR3 DNA follows: TGTGCCAGCAGCCGGGACATAGCCCAAGGCAAGCAGTACTTC. Amino acids: CASSRDIAQGKQYF.